The 15 T cell receptor beta chains given below trace back to one sample, sequenced in a study of T cell changes during pregnancy in multiple sclerosis. TCRdb keeps only in-frame clones here, not all; method: immunoSEQ multiplex PCR. The sample gives 44,000 or so clones, about 90% of which show up once; 1.4% to 1.5% is in the top ten. The specimen was peripheral blood, collected in the first trimester of pregnancy. These receptors came from a female donor in good health, enrolled as a control in a pregnancy study.

J is TRBJ1-5 and V is TRBV2, with 7 bases matching TRBD1. The CDR3 length is 15 residues. Germline V CDR1 and CDR2: SNHLY, FYNNEI. V trimming: 6 bases; J trimming: 4 bases; junction bases outside the gene matches: 9. The CDR3 here is CASSERTGSNQPQHF. The CDR3 coding sequence is TGTGCCAGCAGCGAGAGGACAGGATCGAATCAGCCCCAGCATTTT.

This chain uses TRBV18 with TRBJ1-3; unclear D gene. The CDR3 loop spans 19 amino acids. Germline V lookup: CDR1 KGHSH, CDR2 LQKENI. V was pared by 6 bases and J by 1 base, with 25 bases between. The CDR3 DNA sequence: TGTGCCAGCTCCGGGGATCTGGTCGGCTCTCCTTATTCTGGAAACACCATATATTTT. Its translation: CASSGDLVGSPYSGNTIYF.

The V gene is TRBV10-2, the J gene TRBJ2-5; 8 positions match TRBD1. There are 14 residues in the CDR3. Germline values: CDR1 WSHSY, CDR2 SAAADI. V was pared by 7 bases and J by 5 bases, with 9 bases of the junction left unmatched. CDR3: CASIAGRGPETQYF. The CDR3 DNA is TGCGCCAGCATAGCAGGCAGGGGGCCGGAGACCCAGTACTTC.

The rearrangement uses TRBV4-3 and TRBJ2-1, with D tentatively TRBD2 (6 bases). CDR3 length: 17 residues. Trimming stripped 0 bases from V and 0 bases from J, with 12 bases between. Germline V gives CDR1 LGHNA, CDR2 YSLEER. CDR3 nucleotide sequence: TGCGCCAGCAGCCAAGATCGGCGGACTATCTCCTACAATGAGCAGTTCTTC. This encodes CASSQDRRTISYNEQFF.

This clone showed up just once. The CDR3, as DNA: TGTGCCTGGAGGTGGGACTATGGGACAGATACGCAGTATTTT. Protein: CAWRWDYGTDTQYF. V gene TRBV30 combines with J gene TRBJ2-3; 7 nucleotides line up with TRBD2. The CDR3 is 14 residues long. The trim removed 3 bases at V and 3 bases at J, leaving 6 bases unmatched. The germline V gene encodes CDR1 GTSNPN and CDR2 SVGIG (reference sequence).

This rearrangement joins TRBV29-1 to TRBJ2-5, with TRBD2 matching over 8 bases. The V segment lost 6 bases and the J segment 4 bases; nucleotides outside the gene matches: 10. Looked up from germline, CDR1 is SQVTM and CDR2 is ANQGSEA. The CDR3 spans 14 residues. The CDR3 region has the DNA TGCAGCGTGAGCCCACTGGCGGGGGGAGAGACCCAGTACTTC. Translating it yields CSVSPLAGGETQYF.

The rearrangement joins TRBV7-6 to TRBJ2-3; D might be TRBD1 (5 bases). The CDR3 spans 13 residues. Trimming stripped 2 bases from V and 4 bases from J, with 7 bases between. The germline V gene encodes CDR1 SGHVS and CDR2 FNYEAQ. The CDR3 DNA reads TGTGCCAGCAGCTTAAAAGGGGCAGATACGCAGTATTTT. Its protein is CASSLKGADTQYF.

The chain couples TRBV2 to TRBJ1-5; weak D call: TRBD1 (5 bases). This CDR3 comprises 14 residues. V shed 8 bases and J shed 1 base, with 12 bases lying between them. Germline CDR1 SNHLY, CDR2 FYNNEI. The CDR3 DNA reads TGTGCCAGCGGGGCCCGCCCAAGCAATCAGCCCCAGCATTTT. It codes for CASGARPSNQPQHF.

The rearrangement links TRBV25-1 to TRBJ2-3; 11 positions match TRBD2. This CDR3 has 16 residues. The germline V gene has CDR1 MGHDK and CDR2 SYGVNS. J was trimmed by 14 bases and V by 7 bases; bases with no gene match: 20. CDR3 sequence reads: CASTIRLGSGRAWGYF. In DNA form, the CDR3 reads TGTGCCAGCACCATCCGGTTGGGTAGCGGGAGGGCCTGGGGGTATTTT.

V gene TRBV19 combines with J gene TRBJ2-2; D not certain. Germline-derived CDR1 and CDR2 are LNHDA and SQIVND (reference sequence). The CDR3 extends over 13 amino acids. The germline V and J ends were trimmed by 6 bases and 7 bases, with 12 bases remaining between them. CDR3 bases: TGTGCCAGTAGGGGCCCAGCTATCGGGGAGCTGTTTTTT. It encodes CASRGPAIGELFF.

This clone was seen a single time. The chain has TRBV6-5 and TRBJ2-2; 9 positions match TRBD2. The CDR3 has 13 residues. V lost 6 bases and J lost 4; bases outside the gene matches: 0. Germline CDR1 reads MNHEY; CDR2 reads SVGAGI. The CDR3 nucleotides are TGTGCCAGCAGGACTAGCGGCACCGGGGAGCTGTTTTTT. This gives the protein CASRTSGTGELFF.

The J gene is TRBJ2-1, the V gene TRBV7-8; D is possibly TRBD2 (6 bases). There are 12 residues in the CDR3. V lost 3 bases and J 13 bases, leaving 13 bases between the germline ends. Germline CDR1 is SGHVS and CDR2 is FQNEAQ. The CDR3 region has the DNA TGTGCCAGCAGCTTGGTTCGGGACTCACAGTTCTTC. This gives the protein CASSLVRDSQFF.

This clone was seen a few times. This sequence joins TRBV4-1 and TRBJ1-5; possible D gene TRBD1, 6 bases. Looked up from germline, CDR1 is MGHRA and CDR2 is YSYEKL. Trimming took off 2 bases at V and 1 base at J, with 12 bases between the two ends. The CDR3 covers 16 residues. The CDR3 loop reads CASSQSGADSNQPQHF. CDR3 DNA sequence: TGCGCCAGCAGCCAATCAGGGGCTGACAGCAATCAGCCCCAGCATTTT.

The rearrangement links TRBV7-9 to TRBJ1-5; D is perhaps TRBD1 (6 bases). Germline CDR1 and CDR2: SEHNR and FQNEAQ (reference sequence). The germline V and J ends were trimmed by 1 base and 5 bases, with 18 bases remaining between them. This CDR3 region has 17 residues. The CDR3 loop is CASSLGSAGVGDQPQHF. CDR3 bases: TGTGCCAGCAGCTTAGGGTCGGCAGGGGTTGGTGATCAGCCCCAGCATTTT.

This clone was seen a few times. The chain links TRBV19 to TRBJ1-2; TRBD1 is a possible D gene (6 bases). Germline CDR1 LNHDA, CDR2 SQIVND (reference sequence). V lost 1 base and J lost 5, with 14 bases in between. This CDR3 region has 15 residues. As DNA, the CDR3 is TGTGCCAGTAGTATAGGGCAGGGGCAGATATATGGCTACACCTTC. This sequence encodes CASSIGQGQIYGYTF.